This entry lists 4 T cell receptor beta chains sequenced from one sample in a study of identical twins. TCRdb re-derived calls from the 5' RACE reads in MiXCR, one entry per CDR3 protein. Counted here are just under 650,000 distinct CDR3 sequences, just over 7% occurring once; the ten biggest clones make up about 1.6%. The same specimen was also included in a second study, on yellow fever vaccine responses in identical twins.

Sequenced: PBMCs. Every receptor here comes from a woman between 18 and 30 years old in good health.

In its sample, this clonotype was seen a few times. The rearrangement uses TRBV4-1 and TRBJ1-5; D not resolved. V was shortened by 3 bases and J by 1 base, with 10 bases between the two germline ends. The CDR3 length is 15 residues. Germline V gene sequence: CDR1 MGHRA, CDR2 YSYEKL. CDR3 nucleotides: TGCGCCAGCAGCCACCATGGACTGAGCAATCAGCCCCAGCATTTT. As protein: CASSHHGLSNQPQHF.

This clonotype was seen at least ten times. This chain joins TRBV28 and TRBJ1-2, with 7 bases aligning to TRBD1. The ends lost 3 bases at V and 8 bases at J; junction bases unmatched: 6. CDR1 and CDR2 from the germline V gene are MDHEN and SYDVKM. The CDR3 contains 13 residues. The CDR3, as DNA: TGTGCCAGCAGTTTCTCTTTGGGACAGGGCTACACCTTC. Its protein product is CASSFSLGQGYTF.

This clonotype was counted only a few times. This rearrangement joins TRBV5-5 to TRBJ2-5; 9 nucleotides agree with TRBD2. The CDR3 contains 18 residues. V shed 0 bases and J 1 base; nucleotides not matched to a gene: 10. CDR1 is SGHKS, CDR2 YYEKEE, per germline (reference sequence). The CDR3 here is CASSLDPGERGVQETQYF. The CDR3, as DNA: TGTGCCAGCAGCTTGGACCCGGGAGAGCGGGGGGTCCAAGAGACCCAGTACTTC.

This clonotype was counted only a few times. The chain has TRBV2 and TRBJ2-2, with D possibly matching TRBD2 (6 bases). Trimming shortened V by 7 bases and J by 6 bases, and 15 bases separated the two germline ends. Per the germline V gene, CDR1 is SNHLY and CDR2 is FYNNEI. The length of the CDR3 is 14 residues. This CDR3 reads CASKGSAGSGELFF. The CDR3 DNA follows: TGTGCCAGCAAGGGATCTGCGGGGTCCGGGGAGCTGTTTTTT.